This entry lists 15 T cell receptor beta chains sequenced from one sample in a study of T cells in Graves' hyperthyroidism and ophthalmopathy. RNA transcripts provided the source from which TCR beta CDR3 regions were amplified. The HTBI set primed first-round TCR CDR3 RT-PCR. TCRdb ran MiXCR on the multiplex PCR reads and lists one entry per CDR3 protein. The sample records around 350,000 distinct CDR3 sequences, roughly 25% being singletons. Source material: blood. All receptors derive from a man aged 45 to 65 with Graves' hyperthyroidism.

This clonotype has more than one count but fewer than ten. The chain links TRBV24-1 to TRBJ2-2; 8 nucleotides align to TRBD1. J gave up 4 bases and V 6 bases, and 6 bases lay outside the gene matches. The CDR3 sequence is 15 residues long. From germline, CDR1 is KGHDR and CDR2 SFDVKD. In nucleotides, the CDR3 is TGTGCCACCAGTCCTAGGGACAGGACCACCGGGGAGCTGTTTTTT. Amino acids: CATSPRDRTTGELFF.

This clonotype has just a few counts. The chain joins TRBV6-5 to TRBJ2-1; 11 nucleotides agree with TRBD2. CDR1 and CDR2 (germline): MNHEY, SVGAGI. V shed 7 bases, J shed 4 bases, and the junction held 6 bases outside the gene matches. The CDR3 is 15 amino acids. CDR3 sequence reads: CASKKTSGGYNEQFF. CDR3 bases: TGTGCCAGCAAGAAAACTAGCGGGGGATACAATGAGCAGTTCTTC.

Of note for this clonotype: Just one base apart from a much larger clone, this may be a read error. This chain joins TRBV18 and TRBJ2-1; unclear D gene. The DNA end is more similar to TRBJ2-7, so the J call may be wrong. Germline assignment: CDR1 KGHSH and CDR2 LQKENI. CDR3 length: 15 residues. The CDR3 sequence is CASSPQDQSYNEQYF. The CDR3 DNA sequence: TGTGCCAGCTCACCGCAGGACCAGTCCTACAATGAGCAGTACTTC.

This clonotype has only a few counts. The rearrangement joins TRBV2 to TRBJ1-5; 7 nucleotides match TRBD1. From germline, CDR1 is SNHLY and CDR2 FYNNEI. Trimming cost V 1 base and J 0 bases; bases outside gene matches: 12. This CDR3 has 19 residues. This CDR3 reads CASSEGRTGVWDSNQPQHF. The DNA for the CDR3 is TGTGCCAGCAGTGAAGGGAGAACAGGGGTATGGGATAGCAATCAGCCCCAGCATTTT.

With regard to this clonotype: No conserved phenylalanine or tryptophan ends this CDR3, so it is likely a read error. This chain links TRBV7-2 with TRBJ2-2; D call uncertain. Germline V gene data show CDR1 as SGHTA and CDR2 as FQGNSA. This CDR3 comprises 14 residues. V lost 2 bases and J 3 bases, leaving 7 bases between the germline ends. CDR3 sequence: CASSLNVYTGELFL. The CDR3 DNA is TGTGCCAGCAGCTTAAATGTTTACACCGGGGAGCTGTTTCTT.

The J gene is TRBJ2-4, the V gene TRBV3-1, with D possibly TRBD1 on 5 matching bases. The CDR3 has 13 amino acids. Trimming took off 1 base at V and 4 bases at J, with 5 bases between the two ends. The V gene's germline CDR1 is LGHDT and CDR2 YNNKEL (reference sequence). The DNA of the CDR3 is TGTGCCAGCAGCCAAGGACAGAAAAACATTCAGTACTTC. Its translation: CASSQGQKNIQYF.

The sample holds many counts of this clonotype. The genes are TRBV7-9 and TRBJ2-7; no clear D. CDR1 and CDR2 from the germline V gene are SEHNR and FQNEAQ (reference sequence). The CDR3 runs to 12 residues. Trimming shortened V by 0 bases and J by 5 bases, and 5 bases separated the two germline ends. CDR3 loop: CASSLAWNEQYF. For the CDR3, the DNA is TGTGCCAGCAGCTTAGCCTGGAACGAGCAGTACTTC.

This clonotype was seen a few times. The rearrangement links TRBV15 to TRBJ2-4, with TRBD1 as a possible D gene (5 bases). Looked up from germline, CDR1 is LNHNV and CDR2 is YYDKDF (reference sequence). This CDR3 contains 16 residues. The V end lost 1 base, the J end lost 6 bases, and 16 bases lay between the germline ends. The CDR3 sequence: CATSRADKIPTNIQYF. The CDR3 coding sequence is TGTGCCACCAGCAGAGCGGACAAGATCCCAACAAACATTCAGTACTTC.

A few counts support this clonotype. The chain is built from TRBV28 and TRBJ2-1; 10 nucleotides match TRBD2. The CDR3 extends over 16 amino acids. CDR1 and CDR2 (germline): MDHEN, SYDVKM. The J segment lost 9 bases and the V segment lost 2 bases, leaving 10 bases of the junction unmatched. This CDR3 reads CASSLPRLAGFGEQFF. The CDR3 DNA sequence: TGTGCCAGCAGTTTACCCCGACTAGCGGGTTTTGGTGAGCAGTTCTTC.

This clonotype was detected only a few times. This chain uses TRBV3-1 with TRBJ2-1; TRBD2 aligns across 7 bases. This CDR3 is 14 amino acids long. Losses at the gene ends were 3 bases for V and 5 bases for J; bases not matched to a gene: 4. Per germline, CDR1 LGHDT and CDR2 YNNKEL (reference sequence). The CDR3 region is CASSHSSGNNEQFF. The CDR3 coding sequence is TGTGCCAGCAGCCACTCTAGCGGAAACAATGAGCAGTTCTTC.

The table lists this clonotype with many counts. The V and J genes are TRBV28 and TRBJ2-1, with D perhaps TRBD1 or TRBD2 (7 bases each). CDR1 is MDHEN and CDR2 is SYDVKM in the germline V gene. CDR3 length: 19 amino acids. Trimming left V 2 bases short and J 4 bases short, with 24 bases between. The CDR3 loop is CASSLSPFQGRGQYNEQFF. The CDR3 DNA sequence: TGTGCCAGCAGTTTAAGCCCTTTCCAAGGGAGGGGGCAGTACAATGAGCAGTTCTTC.

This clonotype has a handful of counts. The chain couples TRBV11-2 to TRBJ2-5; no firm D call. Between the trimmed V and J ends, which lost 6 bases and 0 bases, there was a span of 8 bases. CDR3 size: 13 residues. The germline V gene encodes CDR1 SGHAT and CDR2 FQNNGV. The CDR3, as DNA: TGTGCCAGCAGTTGGCGGTACCAAGAGACCCAGTACTTC. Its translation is CASSWRYQETQYF.

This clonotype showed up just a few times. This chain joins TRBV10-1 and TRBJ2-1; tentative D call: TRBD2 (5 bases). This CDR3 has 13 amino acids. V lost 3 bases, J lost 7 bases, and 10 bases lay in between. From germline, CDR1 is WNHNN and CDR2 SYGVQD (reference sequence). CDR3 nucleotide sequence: TGCGCCAGCAGTGATGGAGGAGCGAATGAGCAGTTCTTC. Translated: CASSDGGANEQFF.

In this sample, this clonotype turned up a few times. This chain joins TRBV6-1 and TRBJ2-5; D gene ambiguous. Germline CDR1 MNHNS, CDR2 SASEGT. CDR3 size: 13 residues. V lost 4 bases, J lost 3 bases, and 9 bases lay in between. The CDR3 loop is CASSGLLKETQYF. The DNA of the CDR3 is TGTGCCAGCAGTGGGTTACTCAAAGAGACCCAGTACTTC.

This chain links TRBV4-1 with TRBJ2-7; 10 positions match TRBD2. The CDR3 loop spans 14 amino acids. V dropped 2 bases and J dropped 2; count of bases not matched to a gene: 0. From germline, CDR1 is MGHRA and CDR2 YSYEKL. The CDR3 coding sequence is TGCGCCAGCAGCCAAACTAGCGGGACCTACGAGCAGTACTTC. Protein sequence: CASSQTSGTYEQYF.